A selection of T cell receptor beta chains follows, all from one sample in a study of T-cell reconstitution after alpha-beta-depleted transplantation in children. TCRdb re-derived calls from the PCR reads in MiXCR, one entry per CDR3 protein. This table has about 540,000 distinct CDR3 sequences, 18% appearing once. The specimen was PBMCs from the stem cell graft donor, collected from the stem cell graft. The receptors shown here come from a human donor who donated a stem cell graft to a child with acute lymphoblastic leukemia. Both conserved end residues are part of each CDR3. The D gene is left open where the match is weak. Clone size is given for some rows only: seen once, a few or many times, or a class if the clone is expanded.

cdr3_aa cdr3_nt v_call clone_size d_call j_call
CASSYSRSRGQGNTGELFF TGTGCCAGCAGTTACTCGAGATCCCGTGGACAGGGGAACACCGGGGAGCTGTTTTTT TRBV6-5 - TRBD1 TRBJ2-2
CASSPTENYGYTF TGCGCCAGCAGCCCGACAGAGAACTATGGCTACACCTTC TRBV5-1 few - TRBJ1-2
CSAALGMNYEQYF TGCAGTGCTGCTTTAGGGATGAACTACGAGCAGTACTTC TRBV20-1 few - TRBJ2-7
CASSARGESGNTIYF TGTGCCAGCAGCGCCAGGGGAGAATCTGGAAACACCATATATTTT TRBV9 - - TRBJ1-3
CASSAGAEAFF TGCGCCAGCAGCGCAGGGGCTGAAGCTTTCTTT TRBV5-1 - - TRBJ1-1
CASSFDRGHIDTQYF TGCGCCAGCAGCTTCGACAGGGGGCATATAGATACGCAGTATTTT TRBV5-1 - TRBD1 TRBJ2-3
CASSLGRLDEQYF TGTGCCAGCAGTTTGGGACGGTTGGACGAGCAGTACTTC TRBV6-5 few - TRBJ2-7
CASSLARSLQAFF TGCGCCAGCAGCTTGGCGAGGTCTCTGCAAGCTTTCTTT TRBV5-1 few - TRBJ1-1
CASSRLGTVYQPQHF TGCGCCAGCAGCAGATTGGGGACAGTTTATCAGCCCCAGCATTTT TRBV4-1 few TRBD1 TRBJ1-5
CASSEDEETESYEQYF TGCGCCAGCAGCGAGGATGAGGAGACAGAATCCTACGAGCAGTACTTC TRBV5-1 - - TRBJ2-7
CASSPHHGSGANVLTF TGTGCCAGCAGTCCCCACCACGGGTCTGGGGCCAACGTCCTGACTTTC TRBV6-2/TRBV6-3 few - TRBJ2-6
CASSYSAGGYPIGNTIYF TGTGCCAGCAGTTACTCGGCAGGGGGCTACCCGATTGGAAACACCATATATTTT TRBV6-5 - TRBD1 TRBJ1-3
CASSLVPGVYNEQFF TGTGCCAGCAGCTTAGTGCCGGGAGTATACAATGAGCAGTTCTTC TRBV7-3 - - TRBJ2-1